These 4 T cell receptor beta chains were all obtained from the same sample, sequenced in a study of blood T cell repertoires in COVID-19 (dated by TCRdb to 2018 to 2021). The method was the immunoSEQ multiplex PCR assay. TCRdb provides this immuneACCESS table in a form limited to in-frame rearrangements. Some clones are lacking; in checked studies, under half of them reflect an unresolved V gene, and why the rest are absent is not known. The sample records about 200,000 clones, 80% to 85% of which are singletons. The top ten constitute 7.5% of the sample. Input material: PBMCs or T cells enriched from blood (not recorded which). These TCRs come from a man between 35 and 55 years old who had recovered from COVID-19.

The chain recombines TRBV11-2 with TRBJ1-1, with no clear D. This CDR3 has 15 residues. With 2 bases removed from V and 1 base from J, the gap between germline ends came to 11 bases. In germline, CDR1 is SGHAT, CDR2 FQNNGV. CDR3 in DNA: TGTGCCAGCAGCTTAAGGTCCGGGTGGAACACTGAAGCTTTCTTT. Protein sequence: CASSLRSGWNTEAFF.

This clone was observed a handful of times. This chain connects TRBV28 to TRBJ1-6, with 9 bases that match TRBD1. The germline V gene encodes CDR1 MDHEN and CDR2 SYDVKM. V shed 6 bases and J 10 bases; nucleotides not matched to a gene: 10. This CDR3 spans 15 amino acids. The CDR3 sequence is CASRLGGQGYSPLHF. CDR3 bases: TGTGCCAGCAGGTTGGGGGGACAGGGCTACTCACCCCTCCACTTT.

The rearrangement joins TRBV7-2 to TRBJ1-1; 8 bases line up with TRBD1. The V gene end was trimmed by 3 bases and the J gene end by 8 bases; junction bases not matched to a gene: 8. Per germline, CDR1 SGHTA and CDR2 FQGNSA. The CDR3 spans 14 residues. CDR3 residues: CASSLMDRAPEAFF. CDR3 DNA sequence: TGTGCCAGCAGCTTGATGGACAGGGCGCCCGAAGCTTTCTTT.

The rearrangement links TRBV5-1 to TRBJ2-5, with 7 bases fitting TRBD1. V lost 0 bases and J lost 5; bases outside the gene matches: 7. The CDR3 length is 15 residues. Germline CDR1 is SGHRS and CDR2 is YFSETQ. In DNA form, the CDR3 reads TGCGCCAGCAGCTTGGGTGGGGCACAGGGGGAGACCCAGTACTTC. Protein: CASSLGGAQGETQYF.